The rows below give T cell receptor beta chains drawn from one sample of a study of cytomegalovirus exposure and HLA in healthy donors. Generated by immunoSEQ multiplex PCR, the TCRdb table keeps only in-frame clones and is missing some. The table lists 130,000 to 150,000 clones. Sequenced: PBMCs. All receptors come from a man aged 35 to 55 in good health and CMV-seronegative. CDR3s include the opening cysteine and the closing phenylalanine or tryptophan. The D gene is left open where the match is weak.

v_call	d_call	cdr3_length	j_call	cdr3_aa	cdr3_nt
TRBV4-1	TRBD1	16	TRBJ2-7	CASTWQPGQGMGEQYF	TGCGCCAGCACCTGGCAACCGGGACAGGGGATGGGCGAGCAGTACTTC
TRBV6-5	.	15	TRBJ2-1	CASSPSPGAYNEQFF	TGTGCCAGTTCCCCTTCCCCGGGGGCCTACAATGAGCAGTTCTTC
TRBV7-9	TRBD1	16	TRBJ2-2	CASSSDRRPNTGELFF	TGTGCCAGCAGCTCGGACAGGCGACCTAACACCGGGGAGCTGTTTTTT
TRBV4-3	.	16	TRBJ1-6	CASSRGGGFDNSPLHF	TGCGCCAGCAGCCGAGGGGGGGGGTTTGATAATTCACCCCTCCACTTT
TRBV6-5	.	11	TRBJ2-5	CASRDTGPQYF	TGTGCCAGCAGGGACACCGGGCCTCAGTACTTC
TRBV18	TRBD1	16	TRBJ1-1	CASSLGTGGGIAEAFF	TGTGCCAGCTCACTCGGGACAGGGGGCGGGATAGCTGAAGCTTTCTTT
TRBV6-6	TRBD2	15	TRBJ2-5	CASSYSLAGGREQYF	TGTGCCAGCAGTTACTCACTAGCGGGGGGGCGGGAGCAGTACTTC
TRBV7-6	.	15	TRBJ1-1	CASSLDTTGFTEAFF	TGTGCCAGCAGCTTAGATACGACAGGATTTACTGAAGCTTTCTTT
TRBV9	.	15	TRBJ2-7	CASARGGQGGDEQYF	TGTGCCAGCGCCCGGGGGGGACAGGGAGGTGACGAGCAGTACTTC
TRBV10-3	TRBD2	15	TRBJ2-2	CAISPGTSGTGELFF	TGTGCCATCAGTCCCGGGACTAGCGGGACGGGGGAGCTGTTTTTT
TRBV7-9	.	14	TRBJ1-1	CASSLSGLNTEAFF	TGTGCCAGCAGCTTATCAGGTTTGAACACTGAAGCTTTCTTT
TRBV4-1	TRBD1	15	TRBJ2-3	CASSQPDRDTDTQYF	TGCGCCAGCAGCCAGCCCGACAGGGACACAGATACGCAGTATTTT
TRBV29-1	.	13	TRBJ2-2	CSVGGRSTGELFF	TGCAGCGTTGGGGGCAGGTCCACCGGGGAGCTGTTTTTT
TRBV9	TRBD1	14	TRBJ2-7	CASSVSSSGGEQYF	TGTGCCAGCAGCGTATCCTCTTCAGGGGGCGAGCAGTACTTC
TRBV6-5	.	13	TRBJ2-7	CASKYTGSYEQYF	TGTGCCAGCAAATACACGGGTTCCTACGAGCAGTACTTC
TRBV27	TRBD1	15	TRBJ1-5	CASASGQGRNQPQHF	TGTGCCAGCGCTTCTGGACAGGGCAGGAATCAGCCCCAGCATTTT
TRBV5-4	.	14	TRBJ2-7	CASSPTPTAYEQYF	TGTGCCAGCAGCCCCACCCCAACAGCTTACGAGCAGTACTTC
TRBV6-1	TRBD1	15	TRBJ2-2	CASTGQGRGTGELFF	TGTGCCAGCACCGGACAGGGGCGTGGCACCGGGGAGCTGTTTTTT
TRBV9	.	12	TRBJ2-3	CASSDESDTQYF	TGTGCCAGCAGCGATGAGTCCGATACGCAGTATTTT
TRBV15	.	12	TRBJ1-5	CATSPLNQPQHF	TGTGCCACCAGCCCACTGAATCAGCCCCAGCATTTT
TRBV6-4	TRBD1	14	TRBJ1-1	CASSEQGGYTEAFF	TGTGCCAGCAGCGAACAGGGGGGCTACACTGAAGCTTTCTTT
TRBV6-5	TRBD1	15	TRBJ1-2	CASSVRQGTIYGYTF	TGTGCCAGCAGTGTGAGACAGGGGACGATCTATGGCTACACCTTC
TRBV11-2	.	11	TRBJ1-1	CAVGGNTEAFF	TGTGCCGTGGGAGGGAACACTGAAGCTTTCTTT
TRBV7-7	TRBD1	17	TRBJ2-7	CASSLGGTGRVSYEQYF	TGTGCCAGCAGCTTAGGTGGGACAGGGAGGGTTTCCTACGAGCAGTACTTC
TRBV6-5	.	12	TRBJ2-5	CASGQGGETQYF	TGTGCCAGCGGCCAGGGGGGTGAGACCCAGTACTTC
TRBV7-2	.	16	TRBJ2-2	CASSPTGPTNTGELFF	TGTGCCAGCAGCCCAACAGGTCCCACGAACACCGGGGAGCTGTTTTTT
TRBV7-3	.	13	TRBJ2-7	CASSAEGVYEQYF	TGTGCCAGCAGCGCAGAGGGAGTCTACGAGCAGTACTTC
TRBV28	.	15	TRBJ1-1	CASSFRVKGDTEAFF	TGTGCCAGCAGTTTCCGAGTCAAGGGAGACACTGAAGCTTTCTTT
TRBV13	TRBD1	13	TRBJ1-1	CASRRTGVTEAFF	TGTGCCAGCAGACGTACAGGGGTCACTGAAGCTTTCTTT
TRBV4-3	TRBD2	17	TRBJ2-2	CASSYTPGLGGTGELFF	TGCGCCAGCAGCTATACACCGGGACTGGGGGGGACCGGGGAGCTGTTTTTT
TRBV7-2	.	14	TRBJ2-5	CASSLEVGIETQYF	TGTGCCAGCAGCTTAGAAGTTGGCATTGAGACCCAGTACTTC
TRBV4-1	TRBD2	18	TRBJ2-2	CASSQDPSGGSHTGELFF	TGCGCCAGCAGCCAAGATCCGAGCGGGGGGTCGCACACCGGGGAGCTGTTTTTT
TRBV6-5	.	15	TRBJ2-6	CASSPDTSGANVLTF	TGTGCCAGCAGTCCCGACACCTCTGGGGCCAACGTCCTGACTTTC
TRBV6-1	.	14	TRBJ1-1	CASSNGGANTEAFF	TGTGCCAGCAGCAATGGAGGGGCGAACACTGAAGCTTTCTTT
TRBV25-1	.	12	TRBJ2-7	CASTHGATEQYF	TGTGCCAGCACCCATGGGGCGACAGAGCAGTACTTC
TRBV9	.	15	TRBJ2-5	CASSVGSGDQETQYF	TGTGCCAGCAGCGTAGGAAGCGGAGACCAAGAGACCCAGTACTTC
TRBV10-2	TRBD1	13	TRBJ2-7	CASSLTGTYEQYF	TGCGCCAGCAGCCTGACAGGGACCTACGAGCAGTACTTC
TRBV9	TRBD1	16	TRBJ2-2	CASSVGDRGRTGELFF	TGTGCCAGCAGCGTAGGGGACAGGGGGCGGACCGGGGAGCTGTTTTTT
TRBV5-4	TRBD2	14	TRBJ2-2	CASSFGGGYGELFF	TGTGCCAGCAGCTTCGGGGGGGGATACGGGGAGCTGTTTTTT
TRBV25-1	.	16	TRBJ2-5	CASSEWGLQGGETQYF	TGTGCCAGCAGTGAATGGGGGCTACAGGGTGGGGAGACCCAGTACTTC
TRBV4-1	TRBD1	16	TRBJ2-3	CASSQERNRGSDTQYF	TGCGCCAGCAGCCAAGAAAGGAACAGGGGTTCTGATACGCAGTATTTT
TRBV9	TRBD1	19	TRBJ1-1	CASSMTLDRDRGMNTEAFF	TGTGCCAGCAGCATGACTCTCGACCGGGACAGGGGGATGAACACTGAAGCTTTCTTT
TRBV29-1	TRBD1	13	TRBJ2-1	CSAGTGNVNEQFF	TGCAGCGCCGGGACAGGGAATGTCAATGAGCAGTTCTTC
TRBV10-3	.	16	TRBJ1-2	CAISEARRGDNYGYTF	TGTGCCATCAGTGAGGCACGGAGGGGCGACAACTATGGCTACACCTTC
TRBV6-6	TRBD1	16	TRBJ1-4	CASNQGQGAGNEKLFF	TGTGCCAGCAACCAGGGACAGGGGGCAGGTAATGAAAAACTGTTTTTT
TRBV4-1	.	15	TRBJ2-7	CASSQSPPGVYEQYF	TGCGCCAGCAGCCAAAGTCCCCCGGGGGTGTACGAGCAGTACTTC
TRBV28	.	15	TRBJ1-6	CASSFGQAYNSPLHF	TGTGCCAGCAGTTTTGGCCAGGCCTATAATTCACCCCTCCACTTT
TRBV7-2	TRBD2	19	TRBJ2-7	CASSVTPGLAVLSSYEQYF	TGTGCCAGCAGCGTTACTCCGGGACTAGCGGTCCTTAGCTCCTACGAGCAGTACTTC
TRBV28	.	16	TRBJ2-6	CASSVQGSSGANVLTF	TGTGCCAGCAGTGTTCAGGGGAGCTCTGGGGCCAACGTCCTGACTTTC
TRBV18	.	15	TRBJ2-2	CASSPSRDNTGELFF	TGTGCCAGCTCACCCAGCAGGGATAACACCGGGGAGCTGTTTTTT
TRBV5-6	.	13	TRBJ1-1	CASSLLAGTEAFF	TGTGCCAGCAGCTTGTTGGCGGGTACTGAAGCTTTCTTT
TRBV14	.	13	TRBJ1-2	CASSQAGTHGYTF	TGTGCCAGCAGCCAAGCCGGGACACATGGCTACACCTTC
TRBV5-6	.	15	TRBJ2-2	CASSLGGAGTGELFF	TGTGCCAGCAGCTTAGGCGGCGCGGGCACCGGGGAGCTGTTTTTT
TRBV6-5	.	11	TRBJ1-2	CASSYLSYVFF	TGTGCCAGCAGTTACTTGTCCTACGTGTTCTTC
TRBV28	TRBD1	14	TRBJ1-2	CASSLQGANYGYTF	TGTGCCAGCAGTTTACAGGGGGCTAACTATGGCTACACCTTC
TRBV5-1	.	14	TRBJ1-1	CASSTTDGNTEAFF	TGCGCCAGCAGCACTACTGACGGGAACACTGAAGCTTTCTTT
TRBV13	TRBD2	18	TRBJ2-2	CASSLRLAGNANTGELFF	TGTGCCAGCAGCCTCCGACTAGCGGGGAACGCGAACACCGGGGAGCTGTTTTTT
TRBV6-6	.	12	TRBJ1-1	CASSTDMPEAFF	TGTGCCAGCAGCACTGACATGCCTGAAGCTTTCTTT
TRBV6-6	TRBD2	16	TRBJ2-7	CASSHGQAGGFYEQYF	TGTGCCAGCAGTCACGGACAGGCGGGGGGGTTCTACGAGCAGTACTTC